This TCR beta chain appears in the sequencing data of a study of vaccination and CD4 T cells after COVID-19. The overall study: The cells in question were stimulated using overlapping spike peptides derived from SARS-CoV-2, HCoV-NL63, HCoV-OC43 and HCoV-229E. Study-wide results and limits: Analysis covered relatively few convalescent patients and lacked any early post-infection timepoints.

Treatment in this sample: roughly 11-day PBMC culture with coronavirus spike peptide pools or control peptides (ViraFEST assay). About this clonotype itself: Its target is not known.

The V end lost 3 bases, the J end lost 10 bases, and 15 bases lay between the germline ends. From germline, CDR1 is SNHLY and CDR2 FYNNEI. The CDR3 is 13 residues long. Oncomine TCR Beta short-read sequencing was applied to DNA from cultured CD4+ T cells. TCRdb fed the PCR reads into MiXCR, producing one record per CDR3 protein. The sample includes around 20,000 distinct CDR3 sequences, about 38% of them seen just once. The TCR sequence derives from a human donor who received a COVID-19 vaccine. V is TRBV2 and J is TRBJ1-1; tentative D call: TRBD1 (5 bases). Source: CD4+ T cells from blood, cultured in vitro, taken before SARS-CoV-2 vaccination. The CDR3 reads CASSEEQGSTAFF. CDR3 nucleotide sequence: TGTGCCAGCAGTGAGGAGCAGGGCTCTACAGCTTTCTTT.